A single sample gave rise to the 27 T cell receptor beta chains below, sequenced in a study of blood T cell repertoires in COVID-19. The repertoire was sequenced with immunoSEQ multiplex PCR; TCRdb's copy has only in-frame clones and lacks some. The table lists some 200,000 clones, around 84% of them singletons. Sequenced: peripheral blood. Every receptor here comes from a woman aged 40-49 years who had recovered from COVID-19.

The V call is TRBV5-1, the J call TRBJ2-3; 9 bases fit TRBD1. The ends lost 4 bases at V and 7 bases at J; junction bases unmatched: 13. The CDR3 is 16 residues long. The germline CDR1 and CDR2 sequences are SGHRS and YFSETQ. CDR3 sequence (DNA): TGCGCCAGCAGCCCGTCCCGGGACAGGGTTCCGTATACGCAGTATTTT. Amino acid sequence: CASSPSRDRVPYTQYF.

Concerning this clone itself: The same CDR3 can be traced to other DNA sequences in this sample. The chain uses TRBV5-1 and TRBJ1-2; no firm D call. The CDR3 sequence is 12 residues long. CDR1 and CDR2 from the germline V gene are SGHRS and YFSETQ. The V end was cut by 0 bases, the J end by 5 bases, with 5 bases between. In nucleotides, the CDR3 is TGCGCCAGCAGCTTGGGCGGGTATGGCTACACCTTC. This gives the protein CASSLGGYGYTF.

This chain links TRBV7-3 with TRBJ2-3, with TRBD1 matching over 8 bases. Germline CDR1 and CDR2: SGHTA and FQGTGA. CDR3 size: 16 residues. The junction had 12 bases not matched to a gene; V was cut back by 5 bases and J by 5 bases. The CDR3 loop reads CASSTRAGGTRDTQYF. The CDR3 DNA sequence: TGTGCCAGCAGCACCCGGGCAGGGGGCACACGAGATACGCAGTATTTT.

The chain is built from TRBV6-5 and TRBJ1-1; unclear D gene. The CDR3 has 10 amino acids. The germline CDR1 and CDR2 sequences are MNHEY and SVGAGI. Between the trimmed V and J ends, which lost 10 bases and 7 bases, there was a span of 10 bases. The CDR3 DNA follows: TGTGCCACCGCTATGATTGAAGCTTTCTTT. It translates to CATAMIEAFF.

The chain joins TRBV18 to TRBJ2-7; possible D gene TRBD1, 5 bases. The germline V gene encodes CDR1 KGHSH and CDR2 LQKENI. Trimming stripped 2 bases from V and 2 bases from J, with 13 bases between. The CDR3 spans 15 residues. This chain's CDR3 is CASSPAQGLTYEQYF. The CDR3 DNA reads TGTGCCAGCTCACCAGCGCAGGGATTGACCTACGAGCAGTACTTC.

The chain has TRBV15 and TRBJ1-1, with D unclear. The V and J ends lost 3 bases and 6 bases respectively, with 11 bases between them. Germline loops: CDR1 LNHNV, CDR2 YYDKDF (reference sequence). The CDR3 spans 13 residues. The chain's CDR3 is CATSSHHGAEAFF. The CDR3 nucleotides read TGTGCCACCAGCAGCCACCACGGGGCTGAAGCTTTCTTT.

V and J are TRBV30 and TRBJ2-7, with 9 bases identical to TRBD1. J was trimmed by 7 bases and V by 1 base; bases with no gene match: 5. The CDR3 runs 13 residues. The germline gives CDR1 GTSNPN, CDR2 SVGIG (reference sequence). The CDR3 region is CAWSGGTGFEQYF. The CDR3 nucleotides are TGTGCCTGGAGTGGCGGGACAGGGTTTGAGCAGTACTTC.

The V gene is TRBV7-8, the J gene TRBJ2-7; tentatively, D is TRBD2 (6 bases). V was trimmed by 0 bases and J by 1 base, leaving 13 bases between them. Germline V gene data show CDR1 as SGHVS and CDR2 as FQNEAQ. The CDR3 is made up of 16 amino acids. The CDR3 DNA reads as TGTGCCAGCAGCTTAGCCCCGGAGGGCTTTTCCTACGAGCAGTACTTC. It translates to CASSLAPEGFSYEQYF.

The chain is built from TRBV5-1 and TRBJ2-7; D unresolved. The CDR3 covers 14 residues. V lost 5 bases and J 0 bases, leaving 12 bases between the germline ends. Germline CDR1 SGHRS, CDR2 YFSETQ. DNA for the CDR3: TGCGCCAGCAGTCCCATTCCGAGCTCCTACGAGCAGTACTTC. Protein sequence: CASSPIPSSYEQYF.

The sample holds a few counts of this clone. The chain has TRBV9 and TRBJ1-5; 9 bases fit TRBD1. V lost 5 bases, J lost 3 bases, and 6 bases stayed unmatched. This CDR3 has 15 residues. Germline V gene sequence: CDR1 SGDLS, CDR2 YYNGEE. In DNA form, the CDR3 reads TGTGCCAGCAGTTCCGGGGACAGGGACAATCAGCCCCAGCATTTT. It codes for CASSSGDRDNQPQHF.

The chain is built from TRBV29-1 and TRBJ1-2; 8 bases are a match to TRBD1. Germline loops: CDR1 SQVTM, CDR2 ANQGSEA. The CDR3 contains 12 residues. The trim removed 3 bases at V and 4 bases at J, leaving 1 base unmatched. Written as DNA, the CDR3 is TGCAGCGTTGACACAGGGGGCTATGGCTACACCTTC. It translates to CSVDTGGYGYTF.

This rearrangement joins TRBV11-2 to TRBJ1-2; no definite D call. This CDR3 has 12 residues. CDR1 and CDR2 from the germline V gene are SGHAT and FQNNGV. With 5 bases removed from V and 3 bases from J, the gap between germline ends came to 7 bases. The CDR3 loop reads CASSQIDYGYTF. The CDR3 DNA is TGTGCCAGCAGCCAGATCGACTATGGCTACACCTTC.

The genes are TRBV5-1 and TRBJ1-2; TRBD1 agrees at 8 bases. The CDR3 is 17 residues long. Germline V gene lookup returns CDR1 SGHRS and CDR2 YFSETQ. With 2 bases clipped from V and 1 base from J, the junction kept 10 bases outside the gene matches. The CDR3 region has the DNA TGCGCCAGCAGCTTAGAACCCAGGACAGGGCATAACTATGGCTACACCTTC. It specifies CASSLEPRTGHNYGYTF.

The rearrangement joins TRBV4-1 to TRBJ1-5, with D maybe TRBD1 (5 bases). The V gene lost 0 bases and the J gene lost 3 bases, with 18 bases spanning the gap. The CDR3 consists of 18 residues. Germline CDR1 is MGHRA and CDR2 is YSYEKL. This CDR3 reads CASSQEPPGLRDNQPQHF. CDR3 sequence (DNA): TGCGCCAGCAGCCAAGAGCCCCCGGGACTTAGAGACAATCAGCCCCAGCATTTT.

Written as DNA, the CDR3 is TGTGCCAGCAGTGGATCGAGAGAGAACACTGAAGCTTTCTTT. This translates into CASSGSRENTEAFF. J is TRBJ1-1 and V is TRBV25-1; D remains ambiguous. From germline, CDR1 is MGHDK and CDR2 SYGVNS. V was cut by 4 bases and J by 1 base, with 10 bases left in between. The CDR3 has 14 amino acids. Full variable domain (rest looked up from reference TRBV25-1 and TRBJ1-1): EADIYQTPRYLVIGTGKKITLECSQTMGHDKMYWYQQDPGMELHLIHYSYGVNSTEKGDLSSESTVSRIRTEHFPLTLESARPSHTSQYLCASSGSRENTEAFFGQGTRLTVV.

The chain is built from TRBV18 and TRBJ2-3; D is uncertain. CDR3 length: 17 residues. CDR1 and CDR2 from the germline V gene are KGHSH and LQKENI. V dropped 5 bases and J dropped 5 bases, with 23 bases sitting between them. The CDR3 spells CASSSTAAISGGDTQYF. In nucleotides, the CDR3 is TGTGCCAGCTCATCCACGGCCGCAATCTCGGGTGGAGATACGCAGTATTTT. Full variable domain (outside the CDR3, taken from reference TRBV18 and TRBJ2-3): NAGVMQNPRHLVRRRGQEARLRCSPMKGHSHVYWYRQLPEEGLKFMVYLQKENIIDESGMPKERFSAEFPKEGPSILRIQQVVRGDSAAYFCASSSTAAISGGDTQYFGPGTRLTVL.

CDR3 sequence (DNA): TGTGCCAGCAGCCAAGGGGGGGAGGGCGAAAAACTGTTTTTT. Encoded protein: CASSQGGEGEKLFF. The chain recombines TRBV4-2 with TRBJ1-4, with D tentatively TRBD1 (5 bases). Trimming stripped 1 base from V and 8 bases from J, with 11 bases between. The CDR3 has 14 residues. Germline V CDR1 and CDR2: LGHNA, YNFKEQ.

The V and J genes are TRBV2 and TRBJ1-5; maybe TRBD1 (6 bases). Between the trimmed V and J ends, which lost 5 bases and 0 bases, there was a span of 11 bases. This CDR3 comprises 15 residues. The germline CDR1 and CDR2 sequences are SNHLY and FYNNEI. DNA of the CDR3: TGTGCCAGCAGTCGGGGGGCTCTTAGCAATCAGCCCCAGCATTTT. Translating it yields CASSRGALSNQPQHF.

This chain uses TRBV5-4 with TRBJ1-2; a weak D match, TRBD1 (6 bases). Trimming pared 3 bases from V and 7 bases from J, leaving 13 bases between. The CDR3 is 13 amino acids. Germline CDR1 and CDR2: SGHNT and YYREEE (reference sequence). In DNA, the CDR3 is TGTGCCAGCAGCTCGGGGGGCGCGGGTGGCTACACCTTC. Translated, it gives CASSSGGAGGYTF.

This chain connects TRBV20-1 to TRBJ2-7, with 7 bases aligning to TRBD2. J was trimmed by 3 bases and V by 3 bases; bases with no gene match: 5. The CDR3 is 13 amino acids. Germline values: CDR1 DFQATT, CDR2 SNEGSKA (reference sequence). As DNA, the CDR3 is TGCAGTGCTAGTGGGGGGGGAGTCTACGAGCAGTACTTC. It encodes CSASGGGVYEQYF.

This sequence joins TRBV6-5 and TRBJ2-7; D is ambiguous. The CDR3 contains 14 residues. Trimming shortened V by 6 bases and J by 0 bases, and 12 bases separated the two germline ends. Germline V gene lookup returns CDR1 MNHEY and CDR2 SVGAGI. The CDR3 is CASSQVISSYEQYF. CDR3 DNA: TGTGCCAGCAGCCAGGTTATTAGCTCCTACGAGCAGTACTTC.

The CDR3 region has the DNA TGTGCCAGCAAAGTGGGCGGGGGGCCCTCCTACGAGCAGTACTTC. Residues: CASKVGGGPSYEQYF. This rearrangement joins TRBV2 to TRBJ2-7; TRBD2 aligns across 8 bases. Germline CDR1 reads SNHLY; CDR2 reads FYNNEI. The CDR3 spans 15 residues. V shed 7 bases and J 0 bases; nucleotides not matched to a gene: 8.

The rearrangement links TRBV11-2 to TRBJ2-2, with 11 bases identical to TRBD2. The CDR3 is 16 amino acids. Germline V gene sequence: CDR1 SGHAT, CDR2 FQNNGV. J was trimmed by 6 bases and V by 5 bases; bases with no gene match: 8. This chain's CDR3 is CASSLSGGASPGELFF. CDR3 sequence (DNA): TGTGCCAGCAGCCTTAGCGGGGGGGCTTCCCCCGGGGAGCTGTTTTTT.

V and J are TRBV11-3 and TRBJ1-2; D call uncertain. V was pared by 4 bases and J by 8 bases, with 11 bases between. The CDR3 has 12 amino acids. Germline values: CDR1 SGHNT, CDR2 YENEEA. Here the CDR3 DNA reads TGTGCCAGCAGCTCTGGGCTCGAGGGCTACACCTTC. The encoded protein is CASSSGLEGYTF. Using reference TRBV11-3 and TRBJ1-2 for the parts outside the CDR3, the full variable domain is EAGVVQSPRYKIIEKKQPVAFWCNPISGHNTLYWYLQNLGQGPELLIRYENEEAVDDSQLPKDRFSAERLKGVDSTLKIQPAELGDSAVYLCASSSGLEGYTFGSGTRLTVV.

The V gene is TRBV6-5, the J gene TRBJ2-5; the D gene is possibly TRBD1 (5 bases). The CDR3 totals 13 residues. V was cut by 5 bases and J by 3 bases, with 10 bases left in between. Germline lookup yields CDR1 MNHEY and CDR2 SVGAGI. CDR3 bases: TGTGCCAGCAGTAGACAGTTGGAAGAGACCCAGTACTTC. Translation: CASSRQLEETQYF.

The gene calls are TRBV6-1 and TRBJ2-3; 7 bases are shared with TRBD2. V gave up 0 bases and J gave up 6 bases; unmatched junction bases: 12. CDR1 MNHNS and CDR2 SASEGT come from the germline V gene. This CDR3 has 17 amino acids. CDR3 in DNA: TGTGCCAGCAGTGAAGCGCCCACACTAGCGAATCGGGATACGCAGTATTTT. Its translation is CASSEAPTLANRDTQYF.

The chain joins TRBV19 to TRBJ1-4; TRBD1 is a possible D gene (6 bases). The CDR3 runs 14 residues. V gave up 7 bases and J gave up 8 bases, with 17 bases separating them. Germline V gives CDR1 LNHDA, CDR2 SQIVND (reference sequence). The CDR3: CASTTTGSGEKLFF. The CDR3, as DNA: TGTGCCAGTACCACAACAGGGTCTGGGGAAAAACTGTTTTTT.